These 14 T cell receptor beta chains share one sample of origin, sequenced in a study of prognosis after radiotherapy for stage I lung cancer. Two-round multiplex PCR on genomic DNA was the method by which TCR beta CDR3 was amplified. With primers specific to each TRBV and TRBJ gene, the first-round PCR was performed. MiXCR, run by TCRdb on the multiplex PCR reads, gives a single entry per CDR3 protein. The repertoire includes 15,000 to 20,000 distinct CDR3 sequences, approximately 30% of them detected once, and roughly 30% sits in the top ten. The sequences come from PBMCs, collected before or after stereotactic body radiation therapy (not recorded which). These receptors originate from a donor at least 50 years old with non-small cell lung cancer.

This chain links TRBV30 with TRBJ1-2; no definite D call. Trimming stripped 2 bases from V and 4 bases from J, with 11 bases between. The CDR3 extends over 13 amino acids. CDR1 GTSNPN and CDR2 SVGIG come from the germline V gene (reference sequence). As DNA, the CDR3 is TGTGCCTGGAGTCGGGAAAGGCCCTATGGCTACACCTTC. Protein product: CAWSRERPYGYTF.

This clonotype was observed at least ten times. CDR3 in DNA: TGCAGCGTTGAAGATAACCGAGCGCCCACAGATACGCAGTATTTT. Translated, it gives CSVEDNRAPTDTQYF. The gene calls are TRBV29-1 and TRBJ2-3; D remains unclear. CDR1 is SQVTM and CDR2 is ANQGSEA in the germline V gene. The V gene lost 0 bases and the J gene lost 2 bases, with 12 bases spanning the gap. This CDR3 has 15 amino acids.

This clonotype was recorded at least ten times. The chain couples TRBV20-1 to TRBJ2-5, with D possibly TRBD2 on 5 matching bases. CDR1 is DFQATT, CDR2 SNEGSKA, per germline (reference sequence). The CDR3 length is 16 residues. V shed 6 bases and J shed 5 bases, with 25 bases lying between them. CDR3 amino acids: CSARNSELVGPETQYF. The CDR3 bases are TGCAGTGCGAGGAATTCGGAACTAGTCGGACCGGAGACCCAGTACTTC.

The sample holds many counts of this clonotype. The chain links TRBV20-1 to TRBJ2-5, with TRBD1 matching 11 bases. The CDR3 contains 14 residues. V trimming: 5 bases; J trimming: 5 bases; junction bases outside the gene matches: 7. Germline loops: CDR1 DFQATT, CDR2 SNEGSKA (reference sequence). For the CDR3, the DNA is TGCAGTGCTCTCTGGGACAGGGGGGTGGAGACCCAGTACTTC. Translated: CSALWDRGVETQYF.

Comments on this clonotype: A far more abundant clone sits one base away, making this likely a read error. The chain is built from TRBV6-9 and TRBJ2-1; TRBD2 matches at 7 bases. The germline V gene encodes CDR1 MNHGY and CDR2 SVAAGI. The CDR3 extends over 18 amino acids. The V segment lost 3 bases and the J segment 4 bases; nucleotides outside the gene matches: 15. The CDR3 region has the DNA TGTGCCAGCAGTTACCCGTCGGGTGGAGCGGGACTGTACAATGAGCAGTTCTTC. This translates into CASSYPSGGAGLYNEQFF.

Concerning this clonotype: One junction end does not reproduce the germline sequence, and a read error may be involved. V and J are TRBV15 and TRBJ2-2, with D possibly matching TRBD2 (5 bases). Germline CDR1 reads LNHNV; CDR2 reads YYDKDF (reference sequence). The length of the CDR3 is 17 residues. The chain's CDR3 is CATSRVRFGWNTGELLF. The CDR3 DNA reads TGTGCCACCAGCAGAGTTAGGTTCGGCTGGAACACCGGGGAGCTGTTATTT.

The V gene is TRBV20-1, the J gene TRBJ2-3; TRBD2 aligns across 7 bases. The germline CDR1 and CDR2 sequences are DFQATT and SNEGSKA (reference sequence). J lost 3 bases, V lost 2 bases, and 8 bases had no gene match. The CDR3 is 15 amino acids. The CDR3: CSARPGLVGTDTQYF. The DNA of the CDR3 is TGCAGTGCTAGACCTGGACTAGTGGGAACAGATACGCAGTATTTT.

V usage is TRBV7-2 and J usage is TRBJ2-3; TRBD1 matches at 12 bases. The J segment lost 3 bases and the V segment lost 4 bases, leaving 11 bases of the junction unmatched. The CDR3 spans 18 residues. Germline CDR1 is SGHTA and CDR2 is FQGNSA. The CDR3 bases are TGTGCCAGCAGCTCGCCGGGACAGGGGGCGCCAGGGACAGATACGCAGTATTTT. Encoded protein: CASSSPGQGAPGTDTQYF.

Ten or more counts support this clonotype. The chain recombines TRBV10-3 with TRBJ2-5, with TRBD2 matching 14 bases. Trimming removed 6 bases from V and 3 bases from J; junction bases left unmatched: 3. Germline V gives CDR1 ENHRY, CDR2 SYGVKD. This CDR3 spans 15 amino acids. This CDR3 reads CAISGTSGREETQYF. The CDR3 nucleotides are TGTGCCATCAGCGGGACTAGCGGGAGAGAAGAGACCCAGTACTTC.

This clonotype was counted ten times or more. The CDR3 is CASSLGGGAKGYTF. The CDR3 DNA reads TGTGCCAGCAGCTTAGGCGGGGGCGCGAAGGGCTACACCTTC. This sequence joins TRBV7-2 and TRBJ1-2, with a weak D call TRBD1 (6 bases). Per germline, CDR1 SGHTA and CDR2 FQGNSA. The CDR3 consists of 14 residues. The V gene lost 1 base and the J gene lost 8 bases, with 14 bases spanning the gap. The whole variable domain, remainder taken from reference TRBV7-2 and TRBJ1-2, is GAGVSQSPSNKVTEKGKDVELRCDPISGHTALYWYRQSLGQGLEFLIYFQGNSAPDKSGLPSDRFSAERTGGSVSTLTIQRTQQEDSAVYLCASSLGGGAKGYTFGSGTRLTVV.

The genes are TRBV7-6 and TRBJ1-4, with D maybe TRBD1 (5 bases). The CDR3 is 18 residues long. CDR1 and CDR2 from the germline V gene are SGHVS and FNYEAQ. Trimming removed 3 bases from V and 7 bases from J, with 24 bases in between. This CDR3 reads CASSFSPRGVWTGEKLFF. The CDR3 nucleotides are TGTGCCAGCAGCTTTTCCCCGCGGGGGGTCTGGACCGGTGAAAAACTGTTTTTT.

This chain connects TRBV7-2 to TRBJ2-3; D is unclear. This CDR3 contains 16 residues. The ends were cut back, 5 bases at V and 4 bases at J, with 19 bases in the middle. Germline V lookup: CDR1 SGHTA, CDR2 FQGNSA. The DNA of the CDR3 is TGTGCCAGCAGCAGTCGGGCAAAGGGCGGCCCAGATACGCAGTATTTT. As protein: CASSSRAKGGPDTQYF.

This clonotype is classed as medium-sized. The V call is TRBV5-1, the J call TRBJ2-2; D gene unclear. CDR3 length: 17 amino acids. The germline V and J ends were trimmed by 0 bases and 5 bases, with 17 bases remaining between them. Germline assignment: CDR1 SGHRS and CDR2 YFSETQ. The CDR3 DNA follows: TGCGCCAGCAGCTTGGAGCCGTTGGGAACTTTAACCGGGGAGCTGTTTTTT. It encodes CASSLEPLGTLTGELFF.

Sample share makes this clonotype medium-sized. The rearrangement uses TRBV5-1 and TRBJ2-1; 12 nucleotides agree with TRBD2. CDR1 is SGHRS, CDR2 YFSETQ, per germline. V shed 0 bases, J shed 10 bases, and the junction held 5 bases outside the gene matches. CDR3 length: 15 amino acids. CDR3 in amino acids: CASSLGLAGAREQFF. Here the CDR3 DNA reads TGCGCCAGCAGCTTGGGACTAGCGGGAGCAAGGGAGCAGTTCTTC.